A selection of T cell receptor beta chains follows, all from one sample in a study of cytomegalovirus exposure and HLA in healthy donors. TCRdb's copy holds only in-frame clones and misses some; the assay was immunoSEQ multiplex PCR. Here the sample spans nearly 110,000 clones, 70% to 80% being singletons. Sequenced: PBMCs. These TCRs come from a man aged 60 to 69 in good health and CMV-seronegative. CDR3s include the opening cysteine and the closing phenylalanine or tryptophan. Fields, in order: V gene, J gene, clone size, D gene, CDR3 DNA, CDR3 protein. The D gene is left open where the match is weak. Rows give clone size only sometimes, using once, few, many, or a class for an expanded clone.

V gene: TRBV28; J gene: TRBJ2-5; clone size: once; D gene: -; CDR3 DNA: TGTGCCAGCAGCGTCCGGGGAGAAGAGACCCAGTACTTC; CDR3 protein: CASSVRGEETQYF
V gene: TRBV27; J gene: TRBJ2-6; clone size: -; D gene: -; CDR3 DNA: TGTGCCAGCAGGAGGGTAGCTGGGGCCAACGTCCTGACTTTC; CDR3 protein: CASRRVAGANVLTF
V gene: TRBV5-1; J gene: TRBJ2-2; clone size: -; D gene: TRBD1; CDR3 DNA: TGCGCCAGCAGCTTGAACAGGGGGCCCACCGGGGAGCTGTTTTTT; CDR3 protein: CASSLNRGPTGELFF
V gene: TRBV7-9; J gene: TRBJ1-4; clone size: -; D gene: -; CDR3 DNA: TGTGCCAGCAGCTTAACAGGCGCCGCAACTAATGAAAAACTGTTTTTT; CDR3 protein: CASSLTGAATNEKLFF
V gene: TRBV27; J gene: TRBJ2-7; clone size: -; D gene: -; CDR3 DNA: TGTGCCAGCAGTTCCTACTCCGGGGGTCGCGAGCAGTACTTC; CDR3 protein: CASSSYSGGREQYF
V gene: TRBV4-3; J gene: TRBJ2-3; clone size: -; D gene: TRBD2; CDR3 DNA: TGCGCCAGCAGCCAAGATCTAGCGGGGGCGTCAGATACGCAGTATTTT; CDR3 protein: CASSQDLAGASDTQYF
V gene: TRBV7-2; J gene: TRBJ1-3; clone size: -; D gene: -; CDR3 DNA: TGTGCCAGCAGCCCCGACAGTGGAAACACCATATATTTT; CDR3 protein: CASSPDSGNTIYF
V gene: TRBV18; J gene: TRBJ1-5; clone size: few; D gene: -; CDR3 DNA: TGTGCCAGCTCACCAACGGCAGGGTTAAGCAATCAGCCCCAGCATTTT; CDR3 protein: CASSPTAGLSNQPQHF
V gene: TRBV27; J gene: TRBJ1-2; clone size: -; D gene: TRBD1; CDR3 DNA: TGTGCCAGCAGTTTAAGTGGTCAGGGGGCGCGGGGCTACACCTTC; CDR3 protein: CASSLSGQGARGYTF
V gene: TRBV7-2; J gene: TRBJ1-1; clone size: once; D gene: -; CDR3 DNA: TGTGCCAGCAGCTTAGTCGGGGTGGGTACTGAAGCTTTCTTT; CDR3 protein: CASSLVGVGTEAFF
V gene: TRBV28; J gene: TRBJ2-5; clone size: -; D gene: TRBD1; CDR3 DNA: TGTGCCAGCAGTTCCAGACAGGGTAGGGTTACAGAGACCCAGTACTTC; CDR3 protein: CASSSRQGRVTETQYF
V gene: TRBV10-3; J gene: TRBJ1-6; clone size: -; D gene: -; CDR3 DNA: TGTGCCATCAGTCAGGACGGGGGTAATTCACCCCTCCACTTT; CDR3 protein: CAISQDGGNSPLHF
V gene: TRBV10-1; J gene: TRBJ2-1; clone size: -; D gene: -; CDR3 DNA: TGCGCCAGCGGGGTGGGGGGTCTTATGTCCAATGAGCAGTTCTTC; CDR3 protein: CASGVGGLMSNEQFF
V gene: TRBV5-1; J gene: TRBJ2-3; clone size: -; D gene: -; CDR3 DNA: TGCGCCAGCAGCTTGTGGGCAGGGGATGCAGATACGCAGTATTTT; CDR3 protein: CASSLWAGDADTQYF
V gene: TRBV7-2; J gene: TRBJ2-4; clone size: -; D gene: TRBD2; CDR3 DNA: TGTGCCAGCAGCTTACTAGCGGGGCTAGCCAAAAACATTCAGTACTTC; CDR3 protein: CASSLLAGLAKNIQYF
V gene: TRBV7-8; J gene: TRBJ2-1; clone size: -; D gene: TRBD1; CDR3 DNA: TGTGCCAGCAGCTTTGGGGACAGGGCCTACAATGAGCAGTTCTTC; CDR3 protein: CASSFGDRAYNEQFF
V gene: TRBV5-8; J gene: TRBJ2-1; clone size: -; D gene: TRBD2; CDR3 DNA: TGTGCCAGCAGCTTGATGCAACTAGCGGGGCCCACGAACCATGGACATGAGCAGTTCTTC; CDR3 protein: CASSLMQLAGPTNHGHEQFF
V gene: TRBV7-2; J gene: TRBJ1-6; clone size: -; D gene: TRBD1; CDR3 DNA: TGTGCCAGCAGCTTAACTTGGGACAGGGGATCACCCCTCCACTTT; CDR3 protein: CASSLTWDRGSPLHF
V gene: TRBV6-1; J gene: TRBJ2-2; clone size: once; D gene: TRBD2; CDR3 DNA: TGTGCCAGCGAGAGGCGGGGGGGGAACACCGGGGAGCTGTTTTTT; CDR3 protein: CASERRGGNTGELFF
V gene: TRBV4-2; J gene: TRBJ1-4; clone size: -; D gene: -; CDR3 DNA: TGTGCCAGCAGCCAAGATTTGACACGGCCAAAACTGTTTTTT; CDR3 protein: CASSQDLTRPKLFF
V gene: TRBV19; J gene: TRBJ1-5; clone size: -; D gene: -; CDR3 DNA: TGTGCCAGTACCGACAGGTGGGGCAATCAGCCCCAGCATTTT; CDR3 protein: CASTDRWGNQPQHF
V gene: TRBV4-3; J gene: TRBJ2-3; clone size: -; D gene: TRBD1; CDR3 DNA: TGCGCCAGCAGCCAGGATCGACAGGGTCGGGGCTTCACAGATACGCAGTATTTT; CDR3 protein: CASSQDRQGRGFTDTQYF
V gene: TRBV9; J gene: TRBJ2-1; clone size: -; D gene: -; CDR3 DNA: TGTGCCAGCAGCTTGATAGCGTCTAGCGATGAGCAGTTCTTC; CDR3 protein: CASSLIASSDEQFF
V gene: TRBV29-1; J gene: TRBJ1-2; clone size: -; D gene: TRBD1; CDR3 DNA: TGCAGCGGCGGCTTCAGGGGGCGTTATGGCTACACCTTC; CDR3 protein: CSGGFRGRYGYTF
V gene: TRBV6-5; J gene: TRBJ1-1; clone size: -; D gene: TRBD1; CDR3 DNA: TGTGCCAGCAGTTCCCCCGGGACAGGGGTGAACACTGAAGCTTTCTTT; CDR3 protein: CASSSPGTGVNTEAFF
V gene: TRBV6-5; J gene: TRBJ1-5; clone size: -; D gene: -; CDR3 DNA: TGTGCCAGCAGTTACGGGGGGAGCAATCAGCCCCAGCATTTT; CDR3 protein: CASSYGGSNQPQHF
V gene: TRBV7-2; J gene: TRBJ2-3; clone size: -; D gene: TRBD2; CDR3 DNA: TGTGCCAGCAGCAATTCCGGGACTAGGAGACAAGGGGATACGCAGTATTTT; CDR3 protein: CASSNSGTRRQGDTQYF
V gene: TRBV4-3; J gene: TRBJ1-2; clone size: -; D gene: TRBD1; CDR3 DNA: TGCGCCAGCAGCCAAGACCCAGGGGGTAATTTTGGCTACACCTTC; CDR3 protein: CASSQDPGGNFGYTF
V gene: TRBV4-1; J gene: TRBJ1-2; clone size: -; D gene: -; CDR3 DNA: TGCGCCAGCAGCCAAGCTGAGGGCAGGAGCTATGGCTACACCTTC; CDR3 protein: CASSQAEGRSYGYTF
V gene: TRBV11-2; J gene: TRBJ2-3; clone size: -; D gene: -; CDR3 DNA: TGTGCCAGCAGCCCGACTACCTATACGCAGTATTTT; CDR3 protein: CASSPTTYTQYF
V gene: TRBV5-1; J gene: TRBJ2-2; clone size: -; D gene: -; CDR3 DNA: TGCGCCAGCAGCCGCCCCGACAGGAACACCGGGGAGCTGTTTTTT; CDR3 protein: CASSRPDRNTGELFF
V gene: TRBV19; J gene: TRBJ1-5; clone size: -; D gene: -; CDR3 DNA: TGTGCCAGTAGTATTGGCGGGGGAATGGGCAATCAGCCCCAGCATTTT; CDR3 protein: CASSIGGGMGNQPQHF
V gene: TRBV19; J gene: TRBJ1-1; clone size: -; D gene: -; CDR3 DNA: TGTGCCAGTAGTAACCTCGCTATGGGGAGAACTGAAGCTTTCTTT; CDR3 protein: CASSNLAMGRTEAFF
V gene: TRBV5-8; J gene: TRBJ2-7; clone size: -; D gene: TRBD1; CDR3 DNA: TGTGCCAGCAGCTTACGGACAGGGGGCTACGAGCAGTACTTC; CDR3 protein: CASSLRTGGYEQYF
V gene: TRBV6-5; J gene: TRBJ2-2; clone size: -; D gene: TRBD2; CDR3 DNA: TGTGCCAGCAGAGGGAGGGAGAACACCGGGGAGCTGTTTTTT; CDR3 protein: CASRGRENTGELFF
V gene: TRBV29-1; J gene: TRBJ2-1; clone size: -; D gene: TRBD2; CDR3 DNA: TGCAGCGTTGTAGGGCTAGCGGGGATGAATGAGCAGTTCTTC; CDR3 protein: CSVVGLAGMNEQFF
V gene: TRBV4-3; J gene: TRBJ1-2; clone size: -; D gene: -; CDR3 DNA: TGCGCCAGCAGCCAGGACCTCAGGGGAGCATATGGCTACACCTTC; CDR3 protein: CASSQDLRGAYGYTF
V gene: TRBV9; J gene: TRBJ1-1; clone size: -; D gene: -; CDR3 DNA: TGTGCCAGCAGCTCGCTGTCCGGTCCCGGGGGCACTGAAGCTTTCTTT; CDR3 protein: CASSSLSGPGGTEAFF
V gene: TRBV4-3; J gene: TRBJ2-1; clone size: -; D gene: TRBD1; CDR3 DNA: TGCGCCAGCAGCCAAGAGGCGACAGGGGTGAGTGAGCAGTTCTTC; CDR3 protein: CASSQEATGVSEQFF